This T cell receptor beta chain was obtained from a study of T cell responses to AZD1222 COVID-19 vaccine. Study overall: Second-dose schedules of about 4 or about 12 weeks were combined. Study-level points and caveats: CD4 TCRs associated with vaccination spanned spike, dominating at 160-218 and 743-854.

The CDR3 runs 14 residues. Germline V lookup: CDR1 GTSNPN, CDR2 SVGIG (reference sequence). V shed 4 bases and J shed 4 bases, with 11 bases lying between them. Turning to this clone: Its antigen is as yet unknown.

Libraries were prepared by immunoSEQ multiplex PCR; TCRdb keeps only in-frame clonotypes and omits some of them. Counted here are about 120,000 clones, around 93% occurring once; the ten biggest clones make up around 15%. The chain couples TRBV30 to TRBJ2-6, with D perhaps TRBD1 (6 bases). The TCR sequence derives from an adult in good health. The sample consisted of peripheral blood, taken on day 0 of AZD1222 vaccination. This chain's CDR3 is CAWTVGAGANVLTF. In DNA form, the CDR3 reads TGTGCCTGGACCGTGGGGGCCGGGGCCAACGTCCTGACTTTC.